This TCR beta chain originates from a study of blood T cell repertoires in COVID-19. The data were produced by immunoSEQ multiplex PCR, yet TCRdb's version contains in-frame clones alone and is incomplete. This sample has approximately 390,000 clones, with nearly 90% found just once. Trimming removed 3 bases from V and 0 bases from J, with 8 bases in between. The CDR3 length is 14 residues. Germline CDR1 is SGDLS and CDR2 is YYNGEE. V is TRBV9 and J is TRBJ2-3; D not resolved. This clonotype was sampled from a man in his late teens or twenties with active or convalescent COVID-19. The sample was peripheral blood. CDR3 sequence (DNA): TGTGCCAGCAGCGCTAGATCTAGCACAGATACGCAGTATTTT. This encodes CASSARSSTDTQYF.